These T cell receptor beta chains were read from a single sample in a study of shared clonotypes between healthy human individuals. Assay used: immunoSEQ multiplex PCR; TCRdb lists only in-frame clones, some missing. The sample records some 2,400,000 clones, 90% to 97% being singletons. Sequenced sample: naive CD4+ T cells sorted from blood. These receptors all come from a man between 18 and 29 years old in good health. The CDR3 runs from the conserved cysteine through the conserved F or W. A D gene is named only where the DNA matches it firmly. Only some rows state a clone size, as once, few, many or a class for expanded clones.

D	V	size	J	length	CDR3	DNA
NA	TRBV7-6	NA	TRBJ1-1	13	CASSARITGGAFF	TGTGCCAGCAGCGCTCGTATTACAGGCGGAGCTTTCTTT
NA	TRBV2	NA	TRBJ1-3	12	CASRSSGNTIYF	TGTGCCAGCAGAAGTTCTGGAAACACCATATATTTT
TRBD1	TRBV18	NA	TRBJ2-5	15	CASSPPTGVRETQYF	TGTGCCAGCTCACCACCGACAGGGGTGAGGGAGACCCAGTACTTC
TRBD1	TRBV10-3	NA	TRBJ1-6	14	CAISEDRANSPLHF	TGTGCCATCAGCGAAGACAGGGCGAATTCACCCCTCCACTTT
NA	TRBV25-1	NA	TRBJ2-2	16	CASSETGLLNTGELFF	TGTGCCAGCAGTGAAACGGGACTTCTCAACACCGGGGAGCTGTTTTTT
NA	TRBV23-1	NA	TRBJ1-4	15	CASSQSRREGEKLFF	TGCGCCAGCAGTCAATCGCGCAGGGAAGGGGAAAAACTGTTTTTT
NA	TRBV28	NA	TRBJ1-1	13	CASREGRGTEAFF	TGTGCCAGCAGGGAGGGGAGGGGGACTGAAGCTTTCTTT
TRBD1	TRBV5-1	NA	TRBJ2-7	14	CASSLTGTEYEQYF	TGCGCCAGCAGCTTGACCGGGACAGAGTACGAGCAGTACTTC
NA	TRBV6-1	NA	TRBJ2-1	12	CASKLTGREQFF	TGTGCCAGCAAACTAACAGGGAGGGAGCAGTTCTTC
TRBD1	TRBV9	NA	TRBJ2-7	14	CASSVDGQVYEQYF	TGTGCCAGCAGCGTAGATGGACAGGTGTACGAGCAGTACTTC
NA	TRBV28	NA	TRBJ1-1	12	CASSLSQTRLNF	TGTGCCAGCAGTCTCTCCCAGACTCGGCTCAATTTT
NA	TRBV30	NA	TRBJ2-1	14	CAWNVGGAYNEQFF	TGTGCCTGGAACGTGGGGGGCGCTTACAATGAGCAGTTCTTC
TRBD1	TRBV7-2	NA	TRBJ2-7	14	CASTRTGALYEQYF	TGTGCCAGCACCAGGACAGGGGCTCTCTACGAGCAGTACTTC
TRBD1	TRBV7-8	NA	TRBJ1-3	16	CASSLRGGQGWNTIYF	TGTGCCAGCAGCTTGCGGGGGGGACAGGGGTGGAACACCATATATTTT
TRBD1	TRBV2	NA	TRBJ2-1	15	CASSGDRASYNEQFF	TGTGCCAGCAGTGGGGACAGAGCCTCCTACAATGAGCAGTTCTTC
NA	TRBV19	NA	TRBJ1-5	14	CASSNGAGNQPQHF	TGTGCCAGTAGTAATGGGGCAGGCAATCAGCCCCAGCATTTT
TRBD1	TRBV18	NA	TRBJ1-3	16	CASSSQAQGAGNTIYF	TGTGCCAGCTCATCCCAGGCGCAGGGGGCCGGAAACACCATATATTTT
TRBD2	TRBV4-1	NA	TRBJ2-2	14	CASSQTSATGELFF	TGCGCCAGCAGCCAGACTAGCGCCACCGGGGAGCTGTTTTTT
NA	TRBV5-1	NA	TRBJ1-1	13	CASSFVGGTEAFF	TGCGCCAGCAGCTTCGTCGGGGGCACTGAAGCTTTCTTT
NA	TRBV28	NA	TRBJ1-4	15	CASRLAQGPGEKLFF	TGTGCCAGCAGGCTTGCCCAGGGCCCGGGTGAAAAACTGTTTTTT
TRBD1	TRBV6-1	NA	TRBJ1-5	15	CASRMGQGSYQPQHF	TGTGCCAGCAGAATGGGACAGGGGAGTTATCAGCCCCAGCATTTT
TRBD2	TRBV5-1	NA	TRBJ2-3	14	CASSGGTSADTQYF	TGCGCCAGCTCGGGAGGGACTAGTGCAGATACGCAGTATTTT
TRBD1	TRBV30	NA	TRBJ1-4	14	CAWSPGTGNEKLFF	TGTGCCTGGAGCCCCGGGACAGGGAATGAAAAACTGTTTTTT
NA	TRBV5-5	NA	TRBJ1-2	13	CASSLALVYGYTF	TGTGCCAGCAGCCTGGCCCTTGTCTATGGCTACACCTTC
NA	TRBV2	NA	TRBJ1-4	13	CASKGRLDEKLFF	TGTGCCAGCAAGGGGCGGTTAGATGAAAAACTGTTTTTT
NA	TRBV30	NA	TRBJ1-1	13	CAWRSQMNTEAFF	TGTGCCTGGAGATCCCAAATGAACACTGAAGCTTTCTTT
NA	TRBV30	once	TRBJ2-7	13	CAWTKDRVYEQYF	TGTGCCTGGACCAAAGATCGGGTCTACGAGCAGTACTTC
TRBD1	TRBV5-1	NA	TRBJ2-1	16	CASSLGPAGGYNEQFF	TGCGCCAGCAGCTTGGGGCCGGCAGGGGGCTACAATGAGCAGTTCTTC
NA	TRBV19	NA	TRBJ1-2	13	CASSISAGYGYTF	TGTGCCAGTAGTATCTCAGCAGGCTATGGCTACACCTTC
TRBD2	TRBV4-1	NA	TRBJ2-1	17	CASSQDRNSGYYNEQFF	TGCGCCAGCAGCCAAGATCGGAATAGCGGGTATTACAATGAGCAGTTCTTC
TRBD1	TRBV7-2	NA	TRBJ1-4	17	CASSLGRAGTGNEKLFF	TGTGCCAGCAGCTTAGGCCGGGCCGGGACAGGGAATGAAAAACTGTTTTTT
NA	TRBV5-1	NA	TRBJ1-2	13	CASSFEGREGYTF	TGCGCCAGCAGCTTTGAAGGGAGGGAAGGCTACACCTTC
NA	TRBV6-1	NA	TRBJ2-5	15	CASSETVARRETQYF	TGTGCCAGCAGTGAAACTGTAGCTCGGCGAGAGACCCAGTACTTC
NA	TRBV28	NA	TRBJ2-7	13	CASNPPSSYEQYF	TGTGCCAGCAATCCGCCGAGCTCCTACGAGCAGTACTTC
NA	TRBV7-3	NA	TRBJ2-7	13	CASSQTGYNEQYF	TGTGCCAGCAGCCAAACAGGGTATAACGAGCAGTACTTC
TRBD1	TRBV5-1	NA	TRBJ2-3	15	CASSWGQGTTDTQYF	TGCGCCAGCAGCTGGGGACAGGGGACCACAGATACGCAGTATTTT
TRBD1	TRBV6-5	few	TRBJ1-2	15	CASSAPGQTIYGYTF	TGTGCCAGCAGTGCACCGGGACAGACGATCTATGGCTACACCTTC
TRBD1	TRBV5-1	NA	TRBJ2-3	16	CASSLAVGQGTDTQYF	TGCGCCAGCAGCTTGGCCGTGGGACAGGGGACAGATACGCAGTATTTT
NA	TRBV19	NA	TRBJ1-5	14	CASRPEVNNQPQHF	TGTGCCAGTAGACCGGAAGTGAACAATCAGCCCCAGCATTTT
NA	TRBV2	NA	TRBJ1-1	12	CANRQLDTEAFF	TGTGCCAACCGACAGCTTGACACTGAAGCTTTCTTT
NA	TRBV11-2	NA	TRBJ1-4	14	CASSFGAPNEKLFF	TGTGCCAGCAGCTTCGGTGCCCCTAATGAAAAACTGTTTTTT
TRBD2	TRBV19	once	TRBJ2-5	13	CASGTSGQETQYF	TGTGCCAGTGGCACTAGCGGCCAAGAGACCCAGTACTTC
TRBD1	TRBV30	NA	TRBJ1-6	15	CAWRGEQGMNSPLHF	TGTGCCTGGAGGGGCGAACAGGGGATGAATTCACCCCTCCACTTT
TRBD1	TRBV5-6	NA	TRBJ2-6	16	CASSGTGMAGANVLTF	TGTGCCAGCAGCGGGACAGGGATGGCTGGGGCCAACGTCCTGACTTTC
TRBD2	TRBV5-1	NA	TRBJ2-3	15	CASSKGLAETDTQYF	TGCGCCAGCAGCAAGGGACTAGCGGAAACAGATACGCAGTATTTT